Sequencing of this T cell receptor (beta chain) was carried out in a study of T cell responses to AZD1222 COVID-19 vaccine. Study-wide points: Unmutated regions of variants are reportedly targeted by nearly half of spike-specific TCRs.

This table comes from immunoSEQ multiplex PCR, and its TCRdb copy is limited to in-frame clones, with some not included. The sample yields 150,000 or so clones, 90% to 95% seen once. A note on this clone: Its antigen is unknown.

This clonotype was obtained from an adult in good health. Sequenced material: peripheral blood, taken on day 0 of AZD1222 vaccination.

The CDR3 loop is CASSQGRYEQYF. The DNA of the CDR3 is TGTGCCAGCAGCCAGGGACGGTACGAGCAGTACTTC. The J gene is TRBJ2-7, the V gene TRBV7-9, with D tentatively TRBD1 or TRBD2 (5 bases each). The CDR3 extends over 12 amino acids. Between the trimmed V and J ends, which lost 5 bases and 4 bases, there was a span of 9 bases. Per germline, CDR1 SEHNR and CDR2 FQNEAQ (reference sequence).